The 32 T cell receptor beta chains below all came from one sample that was sequenced in a study of blood T cell repertoires in COVID-19. Assay used: immunoSEQ multiplex PCR; TCRdb lists only in-frame clones, some missing. Altogether 300,000 to 350,000 clones are present, around 87% being singletons, with the ten largest covering around 4.4%. The source material was PBMCs or T cells enriched from blood (not recorded which). The source is a woman aged 18-29 years with acute COVID-19.

This chain connects TRBV6-2 or TRBV6-3 to TRBJ2-3; TRBD1 aligns across 9 bases. The V gene end was trimmed by 0 bases and the J gene end by 3 bases; junction bases not matched to a gene: 1. Per the germline V gene, CDR1 is MNHEY and CDR2 is SVGEGT. The CDR3 has 15 amino acids. The CDR3: CASSYSGQGTDTQYF. The CDR3 coding sequence is TGTGCCAGCAGTTACTCGGGACAGGGTACAGATACGCAGTATTTT.

The V and J genes are TRBV5-1 and TRBJ1-2, with 9 nucleotides matching TRBD1. Germline V gene data show CDR1 as SGHRS and CDR2 as YFSETQ. Losses at the gene ends were 0 bases for V and 7 bases for J; bases not matched to a gene: 1. This CDR3 has 13 amino acids. The CDR3 nucleotides are TGCGCCAGCAGCTTGGGGACAGGGGTTGGCTACACCTTC. The encoded protein is CASSLGTGVGYTF.

The chain combines TRBV30 with TRBJ1-6; D unclear. The CDR3 length is 14 residues. Germline V gene lookup returns CDR1 GTSNPN and CDR2 SVGIG (reference sequence). Between the trimmed V and J ends, which lost 2 bases and 1 base, there was a span of 6 bases. The CDR3: CAWSRESYNSPLHF. For the CDR3, the DNA is TGTGCCTGGAGTCGAGAGTCCTATAATTCACCCCTCCACTTT.

This sequence joins TRBV7-2 and TRBJ2-2, with D tentatively TRBD2 (6 bases). Germline assignment: CDR1 SGHTA and CDR2 FQGNSA. V was trimmed by 5 bases and J by 6 bases, leaving 13 bases between them. The CDR3 loop spans 14 amino acids. The CDR3 spells CASSPTSPAGELFF. Here the CDR3 DNA reads TGTGCCAGCAGCCCGACTAGTCCTGCCGGGGAGCTGTTTTTT. The variable domain in full, with the rest retrieved from reference TRBV7-2 and TRBJ2-2, is GAGVSQSPSNKVTEKGKDVELRCDPISGHTALYWYRQSLGQGLEFLIYFQGNSAPDKSGLPSDRFSAERTGGSVSTLTIQRTQQEDSAVYLCASSPTSPAGELFFGEGSRLTVL.

The chain carries TRBV6-1 and TRBJ1-5; D unclear. This CDR3 has 16 residues. Trimming pared 2 bases from V and 1 base from J, leaving 12 bases between. Germline CDR1 is MNHNS and CDR2 is SASEGT. CDR3 protein: CASSEQVGNSNQPQHF. The CDR3 region has the DNA TGTGCCAGCAGTGAACAGGTCGGGAACAGCAATCAGCCCCAGCATTTT.

The V call is TRBV19, the J call TRBJ2-2; perhaps TRBD1 as D (5 bases). The germline V gene has CDR1 LNHDA and CDR2 SQIVND (reference sequence). The CDR3 runs 15 residues. The V end lost 6 bases, the J end lost 3 bases, and 14 bases lay between the germline ends. CDR3: CASRRNRIDTGELFF. In nucleotides, the CDR3 is TGTGCCAGTAGGAGGAACAGGATAGACACCGGGGAGCTGTTTTTT.

The CDR3 loop reads CASSAGLAGGMDYEQYF. The DNA of the CDR3 is TGTGCCAGCAGTGCGGGACTAGCGGGAGGAATGGACTACGAGCAGTACTTC. The genes are TRBV25-1 and TRBJ2-7; TRBD2 aligns across 15 bases. V lost 4 bases, J lost 3 bases, and 7 bases stayed unmatched. The CDR3 loop spans 17 amino acids. The germline gives CDR1 MGHDK, CDR2 SYGVNS.

The rearrangement uses TRBV7-6 and TRBJ2-5; 12 bases agree with TRBD2. CDR1 and CDR2 from the germline V gene are SGHVS and FNYEAQ. This CDR3 has 17 residues. The V gene end was trimmed by 5 bases and the J gene end by 2 bases; junction bases not matched to a gene: 9. The CDR3 sequence: CASSRLGLAGKQETQYF. Here the CDR3 DNA reads TGTGCCAGCAGCCGGTTAGGACTAGCGGGAAAACAAGAGACCCAGTACTTC. Full variable domain (rest looked up from reference TRBV7-6 and TRBJ2-5): GAGVSQSPRYKVTKRGQDVALRCDPISGHVSLYWYRQALGQGPEFLTYFNYEAQQDKSGLPNDRFSAERPEGSISTLTIQRTEQRDSAMYRCASSRLGLAGKQETQYFGPGTRLLVL.

This chain uses TRBV7-8 with TRBJ1-1; the D is unclear. The CDR3 totals 13 residues. Trimming left V 5 bases short and J 1 base short, with 8 bases between. The germline V gene encodes CDR1 SGHVS and CDR2 FQNEAQ. DNA of the CDR3: TGTGCCAGCAGCCGAGATCAGAACACTGAAGCTTTCTTT. It translates to CASSRDQNTEAFF.

The chain combines TRBV6-5 with TRBJ1-5, with D possibly TRBD1 on 6 matching bases. CDR3 size: 14 residues. CDR1 and CDR2 (germline): MNHEY, SVGAGI. Trimming removed 5 bases from V and 1 base from J, with 9 bases in between. Written as DNA, the CDR3 is TGTGCCAGCAGTCGGACAGTGAGCAATCAGCCCCAGCATTTT. Translated: CASSRTVSNQPQHF.

This sequence joins TRBV28 and TRBJ2-7, with TRBD2 as a possible D gene (6 bases). Per germline, CDR1 MDHEN and CDR2 SYDVKM. This CDR3 has 15 amino acids. V was pared by 6 bases and J by 6 bases, with 21 bases between. As DNA, the CDR3 is TGTGCCAGCAGCTCCCTACTAGCCTTCCCCTTCGAGCAGTACTTC. It translates to CASSSLLAFPFEQYF.

The chain joins TRBV30 to TRBJ1-2, with unresolved D. Germline values: CDR1 GTSNPN, CDR2 SVGIG (reference sequence). The CDR3 sequence is 10 residues long. The ends were cut back, 7 bases at V and 8 bases at J, with 11 bases in the middle. In nucleotides, the CDR3 is TGTGCCTCAGCAAGGGAGGGCTACACCTTC. Translating it yields CASAREGYTF.

V and J are TRBV9 and TRBJ1-3; 10 bases map to TRBD1. The V and J ends lost 0 bases and 0 bases, in that order; junction bases with no gene match: 12. The length of the CDR3 is 20 residues. The germline gives CDR1 SGDLS, CDR2 YYNGEE. CDR3 coding DNA: TGTGCCAGCAGCGTAGGGGAGGGACAGGGGACTTTTTACTCTGGAAACACCATATATTTT. Residues: CASSVGEGQGTFYSGNTIYF.

This chain links TRBV2 with TRBJ1-6; no reliable D call. CDR1 is SNHLY, CDR2 FYNNEI, per germline. The CDR3 contains 12 residues. Trimming stripped 6 bases from V and 8 bases from J, with 8 bases between. The DNA of the CDR3 is TGTGCCAGCAGAAACGAGGATTCACCCCTCCACTTT. It yields the protein CASRNEDSPLHF.

The V call is TRBV28, the J call TRBJ2-3, with D hard to call. Germline lookup yields CDR1 MDHEN and CDR2 SYDVKM. V was clipped by 7 bases and J by 2 bases, with 13 bases between them. CDR3 size: 14 residues. The CDR3 here is CASTVRRITDTQYF. CDR3 nucleotides: TGTGCCAGCACCGTTCGGAGAATCACAGATACGCAGTATTTT.

The chain recombines TRBV7-3 with TRBJ2-3, with D unclear. The CDR3 totals 12 residues. The V gene's germline CDR1 is SGHTA and CDR2 FQGTGA. Trimming left V 5 bases short and J 0 bases short, with 3 bases between. The CDR3 nucleotides are TGTGCCAGCAGCCTTAGCACAGATACGCAGTATTTT. Translated: CASSLSTDTQYF.

The chain employs TRBV28 and TRBJ1-2; 8 nucleotides align to TRBD1. The CDR3 extends over 14 amino acids. Germline CDR1 reads MDHEN; CDR2 reads SYDVKM. J lost 8 bases, V lost 8 bases, and 13 bases had no gene match. Here the CDR3 DNA reads TGTGCCAGCGGTACAGGGGGGATAAAGGGGGGCTACACCTTC. Translating it yields CASGTGGIKGGYTF.

The chain couples TRBV5-1 to TRBJ1-2; D is unclear. This CDR3 has 14 residues. Germline V gene lookup returns CDR1 SGHRS and CDR2 YFSETQ. V shed 4 bases and J shed 4 bases, with 14 bases lying between them. DNA for the CDR3: TGCGCCAGCAGCCCCTCTGCGGGATCCTATGGCTACACCTTC. It is translated as CASSPSAGSYGYTF. Drawing the rest from reference TRBV5-1 and TRBJ1-2, the complete variable domain is KAGVTQTPRYLIKTRGQQVTLSCSPISGHRSVSWYQQTPGQGLQFLFEYFSETQRNKGNFPGRFSGRQFSNSRSEMNVSTLELGDSALYLCASSPSAGSYGYTFGSGTRLTVV.

In DNA form, the CDR3 reads TGTGCCAGTAGTATGAGGTGGCAGCCCGGAGATACGCAGTATTTT. It codes for CASSMRWQPGDTQYF. The rearrangement uses TRBV19 and TRBJ2-3; no clear D gene. Germline loops: CDR1 LNHDA, CDR2 SQIVND (reference sequence). The CDR3 sequence is 15 residues long. V lost 3 bases to trimming and J lost 5 bases, with 15 bases between them.

This chain joins TRBV3-1 (or the pseudogene TRBV3-2) and TRBJ1-4; 12 bases are shared with TRBD1. CDR3 length: 16 amino acids. Germline lookup yields CDR1 LGHDT and CDR2 YNNKEL (reference sequence). V gave up 3 bases and J gave up 4 bases; unmatched junction bases: 3. The CDR3 DNA follows: TGTGCCAGCAGCCAGGGGGACAGGGGGCATAATGAAAAACTGTTTTTT. This encodes CASSQGDRGHNEKLFF.

The rearrangement joins TRBV5-1 to TRBJ1-2; 10 nucleotides agree with TRBD1. Losses at the gene ends were 1 base for V and 6 bases for J; bases not matched to a gene: 6. The CDR3 length is 15 residues. Germline loops: CDR1 SGHRS, CDR2 YFSETQ. The CDR3 loop is CASSLSGQGRDGYTF. In DNA, the CDR3 is TGCGCCAGCAGCTTGTCGGGACAGGGGAGGGATGGCTACACCTTC.

The rearrangement links TRBV7-9 to TRBJ1-1; 8 bases are shared with TRBD1. J was trimmed by 4 bases and V by 6 bases; bases with no gene match: 4. The V gene's germline CDR1 is SEHNR and CDR2 FQNEAQ (reference sequence). The CDR3 is 13 residues long. CDR3 in DNA: TGTGCCAGCAGTATCGGACAGGGCACTGAAGCTTTCTTT. Encoded protein: CASSIGQGTEAFF.

The genes are TRBV7-2 and TRBJ2-7, with 9 bases fitting TRBD2. V dropped 5 bases and J dropped 5; count of bases not matched to a gene: 13. The CDR3 totals 16 residues. Germline V gene lookup returns CDR1 SGHTA and CDR2 FQGNSA. The CDR3 is CASSQSSGIREHEQYF. CDR3 sequence (DNA): TGTGCCAGCAGCCAATCTAGCGGGATAAGGGAACACGAGCAGTACTTC. The full variable domain, rest sourced from reference TRBV7-2 and TRBJ2-7, is GAGVSQSPSNKVTEKGKDVELRCDPISGHTALYWYRQSLGQGLEFLIYFQGNSAPDKSGLPSDRFSAERTGGSVSTLTIQRTQQEDSAVYLCASSQSSGIREHEQYFGPGTRLTVT.

V is TRBV7-5 and J is TRBJ2-2; the table names TRBD1, a call not compared with the DNA. TRBV7-5 constitutes a pseudogene. The CDR3 has 16 amino acids. CDR3 loop: CARSFRGGPRTGELFF. Written as DNA, the CDR3 is TGTGCCAGAAGCTTTAGAGGGGGACCGAGGACCGGGGAGCTGTTTTTT.

The rearrangement joins TRBV28 to TRBJ1-1, with unresolved D. This CDR3 is 12 amino acids long. Between the trimmed V and J ends, which lost 4 bases and 3 bases, there was a span of 6 bases. Germline values: CDR1 MDHEN, CDR2 SYDVKM. For the CDR3, the DNA is TGTGCCAGCAGTTGGAGAGACACTGAAGCTTTCTTT. Translated: CASSWRDTEAFF. Full variable domain (missing parts from reference TRBV28 and TRBJ1-1): DVKVTQSSRYLVKRTGEKVFLECVQDMDHENMFWYRQDPGLGLRLIYFSYDVKMKEKGDIPEGYSVSREKKERFSLILESASTNQTSMYLCASSWRDTEAFFGQGTRLTVV.

The chain employs TRBV28 and TRBJ2-5; TRBD2 might be the D (5 bases). Trimming removed 6 bases from V and 0 bases from J, with 8 bases in between. The CDR3 consists of 13 residues. Germline CDR1 and CDR2: MDHEN and SYDVKM. CDR3 in amino acids: CASSPGDQETQYF. DNA of the CDR3: TGTGCCAGCAGCCCCGGGGACCAAGAGACCCAGTACTTC.

This chain links TRBV21-1 with TRBJ2-7; the D call TRBD2 from the table was never checked on the DNA. TRBV21-1 is listed as a pseudogene. The CDR3 runs to 14 residues. CDR3 bases: TGTGCCAGCAGCAAACCCAGGAGGCCCTACGAGCAGTACTTC. Translated, it gives CASSKPRRPYEQYF.

This chain connects TRBV19 to TRBJ2-3, with TRBD2 matching 8 bases. Germline V CDR1 and CDR2: LNHDA, SQIVND (reference sequence). With 3 bases clipped from V and 8 bases from J, the junction kept 7 bases outside the gene matches. The CDR3 consists of 14 residues. Here the CDR3 DNA reads TGTGCCAGTAGTATGCCCGGGGGGGTGAGTACGCAGTATTTT. Its translation is CASSMPGGVSTQYF.

The chain joins TRBV20-1 to TRBJ1-1, with D unclear. CDR3 length equals 10 residues. Trimming stripped 5 bases from V and 6 bases from J, with 7 bases between. CDR1 is DFQATT and CDR2 is SNEGSKA in the germline V gene (reference sequence). CDR3 residues: CSALISEAFF. CDR3 nucleotide sequence: TGCAGTGCTTTAATCTCTGAAGCTTTCTTT.

This chain links TRBV7-9 with TRBJ2-3, with D unclear. The germline V and J ends were trimmed by 4 bases and 6 bases, with 11 bases remaining between them. Per the germline V gene, CDR1 is SEHNR and CDR2 is FQNEAQ (reference sequence). The CDR3 totals 13 residues. The CDR3 DNA follows: TGTGCCAGCAGCTCAGTAGTGGGCGATACGCAGTATTTT. Its protein is CASSSVVGDTQYF.

V is TRBV6-6 and J is TRBJ2-3; 8 bases map to TRBD1. CDR1 and CDR2 from the germline V gene are MNHNY and SVGAGI (reference sequence). With V trimmed by 0 bases and J by 3 bases, 2 bases remained unmatched. The CDR3 length is 15 residues. Here the CDR3 reads CASSYSDRVTDTQYF. In DNA, the CDR3 is TGTGCCAGCAGTTACTCGGACAGGGTAACAGATACGCAGTATTTT.

The V gene is TRBV27, the J gene TRBJ2-7; 10 bases are shared with TRBD2. The CDR3 is 15 residues long. Losses at the gene ends were 5 bases for V and 7 bases for J; bases not matched to a gene: 11. Germline V gene data show CDR1 as MNHEY and CDR2 as SMNVEV (reference sequence). The CDR3: CASSRQSSGRNEQYF. CDR3 DNA: TGTGCCAGCAGTCGACAATCTAGCGGGAGAAATGAGCAGTACTTC.